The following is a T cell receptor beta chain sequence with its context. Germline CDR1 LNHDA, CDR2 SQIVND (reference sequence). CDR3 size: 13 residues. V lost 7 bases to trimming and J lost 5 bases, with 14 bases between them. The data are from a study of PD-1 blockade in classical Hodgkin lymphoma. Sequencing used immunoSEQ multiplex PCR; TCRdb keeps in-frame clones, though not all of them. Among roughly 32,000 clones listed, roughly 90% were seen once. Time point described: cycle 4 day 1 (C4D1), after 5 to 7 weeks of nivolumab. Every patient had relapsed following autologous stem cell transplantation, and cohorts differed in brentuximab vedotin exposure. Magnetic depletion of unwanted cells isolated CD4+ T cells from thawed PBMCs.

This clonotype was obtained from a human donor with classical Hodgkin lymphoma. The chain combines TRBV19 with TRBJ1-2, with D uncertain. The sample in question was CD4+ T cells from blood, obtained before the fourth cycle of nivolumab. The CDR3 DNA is TGTGCCAGTACCCCGGTATACTCGTATGGCTACACCTTC. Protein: CASTPVYSYGYTF.